A selection of T cell receptor beta chains follows, all from one sample in a study of cytomegalovirus exposure and HLA in healthy donors. TCRdb's copy holds only in-frame clones and misses some; the assay was immunoSEQ multiplex PCR. The sample includes roughly 99,000 clones, around 67% of them seen just once. Sequencing input: PBMCs. These receptors were taken from a male donor in good health and CMV-seronegative. Both conserved end residues are part of each CDR3. Fields, in order: V gene, J gene, D gene, clone size, CDR3 protein, CDR3 DNA. A D gene is named only where the DNA matches it firmly. Size values are once, few and many counts, or a class for expanded clones, and some rows have none.

v_gene: TRBV16
j_gene: TRBJ2-6
d_gene: TRBD1
abundance: once
CDR3aa: CASSPGTGTGANVLTF
CDR3nt: TGTGCCAGCAGCCCCGGGACAGGGACTGGGGCCAACGTCCTGACTTTC

v_gene: TRBV25-1
j_gene: TRBJ2-3
d_gene: NA
abundance: many
CDR3aa: CASSPGTDTQYF
CDR3nt: TGTGCCAGCAGCCCGGGGACAGATACGCAGTATTTT

v_gene: TRBV28
j_gene: TRBJ1-2
d_gene: NA
abundance: once
CDR3aa: CASSLNRADGYTF
CDR3nt: TGTGCCAGCAGTTTAAACAGGGCCGATGGCTACACCTTC

v_gene: TRBV29-1
j_gene: TRBJ2-1
d_gene: TRBD1
abundance: few
CDR3aa: CSVEGQGLTEQFF
CDR3nt: TGCAGCGTTGAAGGACAGGGTCTTACTGAGCAGTTCTTC

v_gene: TRBV30
j_gene: TRBJ2-7
d_gene: TRBD1
abundance: NA
CDR3aa: CAWRVGRGIYEQYF
CDR3nt: TGTGCCTGGAGGGTCGGCAGGGGGATCTACGAGCAGTACTTC

v_gene: TRBV7-3
j_gene: TRBJ2-3
d_gene: TRBD2
abundance: once
CDR3aa: CASSLELAGESTDTQYF
CDR3nt: TGTGCCAGCAGCTTAGAACTAGCGGGAGAGTCGACAGATACGCAGTATTTT

v_gene: TRBV7-9
j_gene: TRBJ1-4
d_gene: NA
abundance: NA
CDR3aa: CASSLSGATNEKLFF
CDR3nt: TGTGCCAGCAGCTTGTCAGGGGCAACTAATGAAAAACTGTTTTTT

v_gene: TRBV14
j_gene: TRBJ1-4
d_gene: TRBD1
abundance: NA
CDR3aa: CASSQSTGAVEKLFF
CDR3nt: TGTGCCAGCAGCCAGAGCACAGGGGCGGTTGAAAAACTGTTTTTT

v_gene: TRBV11-1
j_gene: TRBJ2-7
d_gene: NA
abundance: NA
CDR3aa: CASSFRTSSYEQYF
CDR3nt: TGTGCCAGCAGCTTCCGGACATCCTCCTACGAGCAGTACTTC

v_gene: TRBV28
j_gene: TRBJ2-7
d_gene: NA
abundance: few
CDR3aa: CASSSHRARPADQDFSYEQYF
CDR3nt: TGTGCCAGCAGTTCACATCGGGCAAGGCCCGCCGACCAGGACTTCTCCTACGAGCAGTACTTC

v_gene: TRBV19
j_gene: TRBJ2-7
d_gene: NA
abundance: NA
CDR3aa: CASKSTGYEQYF
CDR3nt: TGTGCCAGTAAATCAACGGGCTACGAGCAGTACTTC